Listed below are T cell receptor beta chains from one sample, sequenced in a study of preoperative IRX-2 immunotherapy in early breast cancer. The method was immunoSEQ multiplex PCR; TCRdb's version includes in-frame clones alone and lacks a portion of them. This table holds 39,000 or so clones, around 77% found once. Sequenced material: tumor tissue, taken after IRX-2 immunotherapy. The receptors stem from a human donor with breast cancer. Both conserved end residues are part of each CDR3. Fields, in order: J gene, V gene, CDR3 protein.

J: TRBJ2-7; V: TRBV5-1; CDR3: CASSGRTGNVRSYEQYF
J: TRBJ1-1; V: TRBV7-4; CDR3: CASSPDSLTEAFF
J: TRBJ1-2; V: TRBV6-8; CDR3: CASTAGVRAGDYGYTF
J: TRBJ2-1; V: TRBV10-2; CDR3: CASRAAGGNEQFF
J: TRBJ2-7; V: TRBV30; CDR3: CALRRDRRDYEQYF
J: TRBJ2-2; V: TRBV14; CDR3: CASSLRAAGELFF
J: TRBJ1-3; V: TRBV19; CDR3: CASSISAGGNTIYF
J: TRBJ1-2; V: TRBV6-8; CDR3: CASKGQEDYGYTF
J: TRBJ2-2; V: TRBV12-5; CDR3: CASGLGLVNTGELFF
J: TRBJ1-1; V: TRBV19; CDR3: CASSITGGGTEAFF
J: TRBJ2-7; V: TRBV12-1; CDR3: CASRQIGTASYEQYF
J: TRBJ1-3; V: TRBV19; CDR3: CASSPWTDNSGNTIYF
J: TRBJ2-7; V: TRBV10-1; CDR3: CASSEGAVSSYEQYF
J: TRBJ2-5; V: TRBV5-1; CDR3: CASTSGGTQETQYF
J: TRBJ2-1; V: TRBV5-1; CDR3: CASSLDPSSYNEQFF
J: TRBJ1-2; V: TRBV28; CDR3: CASSSGQGLDYGYTF
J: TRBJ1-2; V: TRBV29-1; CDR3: CSVQGQGASGYTF
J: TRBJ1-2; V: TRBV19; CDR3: CASNKRAGEVGGYTF
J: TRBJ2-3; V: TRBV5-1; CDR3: CASSLGGAVDTQYF
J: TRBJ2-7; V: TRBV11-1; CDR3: CASSSPHGRAVEQYF
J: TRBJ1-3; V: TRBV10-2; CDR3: CASSRGADGNTIYF
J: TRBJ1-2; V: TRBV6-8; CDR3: CASSSQQGTGYTF
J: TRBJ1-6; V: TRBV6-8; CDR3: CAISDSQGANSPLHF
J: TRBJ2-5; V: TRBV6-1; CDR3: CASSEGRGGTQYF
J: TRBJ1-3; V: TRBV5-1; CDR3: CASSVGGRSGNTIYF
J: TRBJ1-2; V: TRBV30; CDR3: CAWTLGTGGYTF
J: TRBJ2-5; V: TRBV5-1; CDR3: CASSLVGSQETQYF
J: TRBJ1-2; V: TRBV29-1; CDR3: CSVVGGGAVYGYTF
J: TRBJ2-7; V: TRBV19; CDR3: CASRLSNGAYEQYF
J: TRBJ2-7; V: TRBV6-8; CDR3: CASSGHPIAYEQYF
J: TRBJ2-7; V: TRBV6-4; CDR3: CASSERWQGSYEQYF
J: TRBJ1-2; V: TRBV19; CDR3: CASSPGTPANYGYTF